The rows below give T cell receptor beta chains drawn from one sample of a study of shared clonotypes between healthy human individuals. The protocol was immunoSEQ multiplex PCR, while the TCRdb copy is restricted to in-frame clones and leaves out a portion. The sample gives approximately 1.1 million clones, 70% to 80% of which show up once; about 0.52% is in the top ten. Sequencing input: memory CD4+ T cells from PBMCs. These receptors were obtained from a man aged 18 to 30 in good health. Some clones in this sample may be carry-over from other donors' samples. Each CDR3 is given with its conserved first and last residue. Each record gives: V gene, clone size, J gene, D gene, CDR3 protein, CDR3 DNA. A D gene is named only where the DNA matches it firmly. Clone size is given for some rows only: seen once, a few or many times, or a class if the clone is expanded.

V gene: TRBV5-8
clone size: .
J gene: TRBJ2-2
D gene: TRBD1
CDR3 protein: CASSFHRGNTGELFF
CDR3 DNA: TGTGCCAGCAGCTTCCACAGGGGTAACACCGGGGAGCTGTTTTTT

V gene: TRBV5-4
clone size: .
J gene: TRBJ2-5
D gene: TRBD1
CDR3 protein: CASSSRTGGYSETQYF
CDR3 DNA: TGTGCCAGCAGCTCCCGGACAGGGGGTTATTCGGAGACCCAGTACTTC

V gene: TRBV6-1
clone size: .
J gene: TRBJ2-3
D gene: TRBD2
CDR3 protein: CASETSGRATDTQYF
CDR3 DNA: TGTGCCAGCGAGACTAGCGGGAGGGCCACAGATACGCAGTATTTT

V gene: TRBV7-2
clone size: .
J gene: TRBJ1-2
D gene: .
CDR3 protein: CASSPTTANYGYTF
CDR3 DNA: TGTGCCAGCAGCCCCACGACAGCCAACTATGGCTACACCTTC

V gene: TRBV2
clone size: .
J gene: TRBJ2-5
D gene: .
CDR3 protein: CASSPGIRETQYF
CDR3 DNA: TGTGCCAGCAGTCCGGGGATCCGGGAGACCCAGTACTTC

V gene: TRBV20-1
clone size: .
J gene: TRBJ2-5
D gene: .
CDR3 protein: CSARRAETQYF
CDR3 DNA: TGCAGTGCTAGAAGGGCAGAGACCCAGTACTTC

V gene: TRBV9
clone size: once
J gene: TRBJ2-1
D gene: TRBD2
CDR3 protein: CASSAGGYNEQFF
CDR3 DNA: TGTGCCAGCAGCGCGGGGGGGTACAATGAGCAGTTCTTC

V gene: TRBV5-1
clone size: .
J gene: TRBJ2-2
D gene: TRBD2
CDR3 protein: CASSFRPSGSGGSNTGELFF
CDR3 DNA: TGCGCCAGCAGCTTTCGACCTAGCGGGAGTGGAGGTTCGAACACCGGGGAGCTGTTTTTT

V gene: TRBV29-1
clone size: .
J gene: TRBJ2-5
D gene: .
CDR3 protein: CSARHVLQETQYF
CDR3 DNA: TGCAGCGCCCGCCACGTGCTCCAAGAGACCCAGTACTTC

V gene: TRBV19
clone size: few
J gene: TRBJ1-2
D gene: .
CDR3 protein: CASSPGGSAPYGYTF
CDR3 DNA: TGTGCCAGTAGTCCGGGTGGGTCTGCGCCCTATGGCTACACCTTC

V gene: TRBV6-6
clone size: .
J gene: TRBJ1-2
D gene: .
CDR3 protein: CASRTAEYGYTF
CDR3 DNA: TGTGCCAGCAGAACCGCGGAGTATGGCTACACCTTC

V gene: TRBV28
clone size: .
J gene: TRBJ1-3
D gene: .
CDR3 protein: CASSNSDNSGNTIYF
CDR3 DNA: TGTGCCAGCAGCAATTCCGACAACTCTGGAAACACCATATATTTT

V gene: TRBV4-1
clone size: .
J gene: TRBJ2-7
D gene: .
CDR3 protein: CASSQVDMGLPRGEQYF
CDR3 DNA: TGCGCCAGCAGCCAAGTAGATATGGGACTTCCTAGAGGCGAGCAGTACTTC

V gene: TRBV7-9
clone size: .
J gene: TRBJ1-4
D gene: .
CDR3 protein: CASSLGASEKLFF
CDR3 DNA: TGTGCCAGCAGCTTAGGGGCCAGTGAAAAACTGTTTTTT

V gene: TRBV5-1
clone size: .
J gene: TRBJ2-1
D gene: .
CDR3 protein: CASSLVPGDNEQFF
CDR3 DNA: TGCGCCAGCAGCTTGGTTCCGGGGGACAATGAGCAGTTCTTC

V gene: TRBV6-1
clone size: .
J gene: TRBJ2-4
D gene: TRBD1
CDR3 protein: CASSEAKGTGGLAKNIQYF
CDR3 DNA: TGTGCCAGCAGTGAAGCTAAGGGGACAGGGGGGTTGGCCAAAAACATTCAGTACTTC

V gene: TRBV27
clone size: .
J gene: TRBJ2-3
D gene: .
CDR3 protein: CASSLLGATDTQYF
CDR3 DNA: TGTGCCAGCAGTTTATTAGGGGCCACAGATACGCAGTATTTT

V gene: TRBV14
clone size: .
J gene: TRBJ2-5
D gene: TRBD1
CDR3 protein: CASSQPGTEVGETQYF
CDR3 DNA: TGTGCCAGCAGCCAGCCCGGGACAGAAGTAGGAGAGACCCAGTACTTC

V gene: TRBV18
clone size: .
J gene: TRBJ2-7
D gene: .
CDR3 protein: CASSPGPAYEQYF
CDR3 DNA: TGTGCCAGCTCACCCGGACCCGCCTACGAGCAGTACTTC

V gene: TRBV29-1
clone size: .
J gene: TRBJ2-3
D gene: TRBD1
CDR3 protein: CSVRRQGLGDTQYF
CDR3 DNA: TGCAGCGTGCGACGACAGGGGCTGGGAGATACGCAGTATTTT

V gene: TRBV19
clone size: .
J gene: TRBJ1-5
D gene: .
CDR3 protein: CASSRASASPQHF
CDR3 DNA: TGTGCCAGTAGCCGGGCCTCCGCGTCACCCCAACATTTT

V gene: TRBV15
clone size: .
J gene: TRBJ1-2
D gene: .
CDR3 protein: CATSRDLGSLQGYTF
CDR3 DNA: TGTGCCACCAGCAGAGACCTAGGATCCTTGCAAGGCTACACCTTC

V gene: TRBV11-2
clone size: .
J gene: TRBJ2-1
D gene: .
CDR3 protein: CASSLDWLRGSSLYNEQFF
CDR3 DNA: TGTGCCAGCAGCTTAGATTGGTTGAGGGGGTCAAGTCTTTACAATGAGCAGTTCTTC